This TCR beta chain is from a study of blood T cell dynamics during melanoma immunotherapy. Study results and limitations: At W3, later disease-control patients showed bifurcated PBMC repertoire changes, unlike progressors.

The time point: pre-treatment baseline. Disease control meant complete response, partial response or stable disease at 12 weeks. Patients had no prior systemic cancer treatment, immunosuppressants or other active cancers. CDR1 is SNHLY, CDR2 FYNNEI, per germline. V gave up 11 bases and J gave up 3 bases, with 11 bases separating them. The CDR3 runs 13 residues. DNA loading was fixed at 300 to 350 ng for all bulk PBMC samples. Clones were read by immunoSEQ multiplex PCR, and TCRdb kept only the in-frame ones, dropping some. This sample has 9,900 or so clones, with 80% to 90% found just once. As regards this clone: Its antigen is currently unknown.

The receptor's source is a human donor with melanoma. This chain links TRBV2 with TRBJ1-6, with D perhaps TRBD1 (6 bases). Sequencing used blood, obtained from a patient treated with checkpoint blockade. For the CDR3, the DNA is TGTGCCGCCCGGACAGACTATAATTCACCCCTCCACTTT. Its translation: CAARTDYNSPLHF. The complete variable domain, with remaining parts taken from reference TRBV2 and TRBJ1-6, reads EPEVTQTPSHQVTQMGQEVILRCVPISNHLYFYWYRQILGQKVEFLVSFYNNEISEKSEIFDDQFSVERPDGSNFTLKIRSTKLEDSAMYFCAARTDYNSPLHFGNGTRLTVT.